These T cell receptor beta chains were read from a single sample in a study of control samples from healthy donors and cancer patients. Clones were sequenced by immunoSEQ multiplex PCR, and TCRdb holds only the in-frame ones, with some missing. The sample records around 90,000 clones, 85% being singletons. Sequenced: blood. The receptor source for this set is a woman between 40 and 55 years old in good health. Both conserved end residues are trimmed from each CDR3.

length,V,J,CDR3
9,TRBV20-1,TRBJ2-3,SASDTDTQY
15,TRBV4-1,TRBJ1-3,ASSLFGSFGSGNTIY
9,TRBV30,TRBJ1-2,AWMIWSGYT
12,TRBV10-3,TRBJ1-6,AISEGGANSPLH
13,TRBV5-8,TRBJ2-5,ASSRGQGIQETQY
15,TRBV7-8,TRBJ1-4,ASSKDRVGTTNEKLF
9,TRBV29-1,TRBJ1-1,SVVAGVEAF
16,TRBV5-1,TRBJ1-1,ASSLPGQGARANTEAF
15,TRBV19,TRBJ1-1,ASSILRGGRKDTEAF
16,TRBV29-1,TRBJ1-2,SVEALAGQGPLNYGYT
13,TRBV9,TRBJ2-7,ASSSHTGPSYEQY
14,TRBV4-1,TRBJ2-3,ASSQEVAEYTDTQY